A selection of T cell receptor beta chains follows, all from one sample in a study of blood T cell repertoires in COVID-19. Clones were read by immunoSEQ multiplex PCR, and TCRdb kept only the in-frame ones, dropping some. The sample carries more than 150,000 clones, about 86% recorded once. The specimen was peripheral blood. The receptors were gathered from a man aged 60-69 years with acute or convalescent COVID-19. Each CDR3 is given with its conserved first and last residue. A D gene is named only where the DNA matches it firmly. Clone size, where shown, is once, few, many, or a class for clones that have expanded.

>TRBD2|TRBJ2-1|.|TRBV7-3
TGTGCCAGCAGCCCGAATAGCGGGAGGTCCTACAATGAGCAGTTCTTC
CASSPNSGRSYNEQFF
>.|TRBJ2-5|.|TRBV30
TGTGCCTGTGACAGAGGAGAGACCCAGTACTTC
CACDRGETQYF
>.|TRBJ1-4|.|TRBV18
TGTGCCAGCTCAACGATACAGGGTAATAATGAAAAACTGTTTTTT
CASSTIQGNNEKLFF
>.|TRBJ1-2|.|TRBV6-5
TGTGCCAGCAGTTCTCCACCGAATACAGGGCAGTCTGGCTACACCTTC
CASSSPPNTGQSGYTF
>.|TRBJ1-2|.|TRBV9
TGTGCCAGCAGCCTCCTACACGGGGTCCACACCTTC
CASSLLHGVHTF
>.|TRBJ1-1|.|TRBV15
TGTGCCACCAGCAGAGATCAATGGCAGTCAGCTTTCTTT
CATSRDQWQSAFF
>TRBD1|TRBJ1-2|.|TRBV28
TGTGCCGTACCTACCGACAGGGGCTTGTATGGCTACACCTTC
CAVPTDRGLYGYTF
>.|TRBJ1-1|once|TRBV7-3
TGTGCCAGCAGCCGCGAGGGCGGAGAGAACACTGAAGCTTTCTTT
CASSREGGENTEAFF
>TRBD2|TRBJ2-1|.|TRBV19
TGTGCCAGTAGTGTGCAACCGGGACTAGCGGGCTACAATGAGCAGTTCTTC
CASSVQPGLAGYNEQFF
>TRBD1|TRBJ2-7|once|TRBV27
TGTGCCAGCAGTTCAAGGACAGGGGGAGTGTACGAGCAGTACTTC
CASSSRTGGVYEQYF
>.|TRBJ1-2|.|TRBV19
TGTGCCAGTAGTATAGTGAACGGCGGGCACTATGGCTACACCTTC
CASSIVNGGHYGYTF